Listed below are T cell receptor beta chains from one sample, sequenced in a study of post-analysis software for immune sequencing data. TCRdb used MiXCR to reprocess the PCR reads, holding one entry per CDR3 protein. The table has about 200,000 distinct CDR3 sequences, around 29% seen once. Source material: blood. The receptors were gathered from a girl aged 2-17 years with multiple sclerosis. Each CDR3 is given with its conserved first and last residue. Fields, in order: V gene, J gene, D gene, clone size, CDR3 protein, CDR3 DNA. D genes are given only for firm matches. Clone size is not always given. Where it is, it says once, few, many or a class for expanded clones.

V gene: TRBV29-1; J gene: TRBJ2-7; D gene: NA; clone size: many; CDR3 protein: CSVGVTDYEQYF; CDR3 DNA: TGCAGCGTTGGAGTCACAGACTACGAGCAGTACTTC
V gene: TRBV12-3/TRBV12-4; J gene: TRBJ2-7; D gene: NA; clone size: few; CDR3 protein: CASSSRGEKYEQYF; CDR3 DNA: TGTGCCAGCAGTTCCCGGGGAGAAAAATACGAGCAGTACTTC
V gene: TRBV5-1; J gene: TRBJ1-1; D gene: NA; clone size: NA; CDR3 protein: CASSFTRMGGYTEAFF; CDR3 DNA: TGCGCCAGCAGCTTCACCCGGATGGGAGGCTACACTGAAGCTTTCTTT
V gene: TRBV7-9; J gene: TRBJ1-2; D gene: NA; clone size: many; CDR3 protein: CASSLTEVFGYTF; CDR3 DNA: TGTGCCAGCAGCTTAACGGAGGTCTTTGGCTACACCTTC
V gene: TRBV28; J gene: TRBJ2-5; D gene: TRBD1; clone size: many; CDR3 protein: CASTARQGREETQYF; CDR3 DNA: TGTGCCAGCACCGCGCGACAGGGTAGAGAAGAGACCCAGTACTTC
V gene: TRBV10-2; J gene: TRBJ1-1; D gene: NA; clone size: many; CDR3 protein: CASSGTNTEAFF; CDR3 DNA: TGCGCCAGCAGTGGGACGAACACCGAAGCTTTCTTT
V gene: TRBV18; J gene: TRBJ1-1; D gene: NA; clone size: NA; CDR3 protein: CASSPDPVATEAFF; CDR3 DNA: TGTGCCAGCTCACCTGACCCGGTGGCCACTGAAGCTTTCTTT
V gene: TRBV18; J gene: TRBJ2-2; D gene: NA; clone size: NA; CDR3 protein: CASSQQGSNTGELFF; CDR3 DNA: TGTGCCAGCTCACAACAAGGTTCGAACACCGGGGAGCTGTTTTTT
V gene: TRBV5-1; J gene: TRBJ1-1; D gene: NA; clone size: NA; CDR3 protein: CVSSLDLGREAFF; CDR3 DNA: TGCGTCAGCAGCTTGGATCTGGGCCGGGAAGCTTTCTTT
V gene: TRBV6-2/TRBV6-3; J gene: TRBJ1-2; D gene: NA; clone size: NA; CDR3 protein: CASSLMGHLYGYTF; CDR3 DNA: TGTGCCAGCAGTTTGATGGGACACCTCTATGGCTACACCTTC
V gene: TRBV6-1; J gene: TRBJ1-2; D gene: TRBD1; clone size: NA; CDR3 protein: CASLRKTGGRALSYGYTF; CDR3 DNA: TGTGCCAGCTTACGGAAGACAGGGGGTCGCGCCCTCTCTTATGGCTACACCTTC
V gene: TRBV18; J gene: TRBJ2-1; D gene: NA; clone size: NA; CDR3 protein: CASSPRRGLDDEQFF; CDR3 DNA: TGTGCCAGCTCACCACGTCGCGGGCTCGACGATGAGCAGTTCTTC
V gene: TRBV4-1; J gene: TRBJ2-1; D gene: NA; clone size: many; CDR3 protein: CASSPADNLALNEQFF; CDR3 DNA: TGCGCCAGCAGCCCTGCGGACAACTTAGCCCTCAATGAGCAGTTCTTC
V gene: TRBV9; J gene: TRBJ2-7; D gene: TRBD1; clone size: few; CDR3 protein: CASSVRQGQGYEQYF; CDR3 DNA: TGTGCCAGCAGCGTCAGACAGGGGCAAGGCTACGAGCAGTACTTC
V gene: TRBV5-1; J gene: TRBJ2-3; D gene: NA; clone size: many; CDR3 protein: CASSSRQGTDTQYF; CDR3 DNA: TGCGCCAGCAGCTCAAGGCAGGGCACAGATACGCAGTATTTT
V gene: TRBV5-1; J gene: TRBJ2-6; D gene: NA; clone size: once; CDR3 protein: CASSWTGSGVNVLTF; CDR3 DNA: TGCGCCAGCAGCTGGACAGGCTCGGGGGTCAACGTCCTGACTTTC
V gene: TRBV7-9; J gene: TRBJ2-7; D gene: NA; clone size: few; CDR3 protein: CASSLGPGQTILSYEQYF; CDR3 DNA: TGTGCCAGCAGCTTAGGGCCAGGTCAAACGATTCTCTCCTACGAGCAGTACTTC
V gene: TRBV5-1; J gene: TRBJ2-3; D gene: NA; clone size: few; CDR3 protein: CASSLDATSTDTQYF; CDR3 DNA: TGCGCCAGCAGCTTGGACGCGACTAGCACAGATACGCAGTATTTT
V gene: TRBV20-1; J gene: TRBJ2-7; D gene: NA; clone size: NA; CDR3 protein: CSARGTGRYEQYF; CDR3 DNA: TGCAGTGCAAGAGGAACAGGGCGATACGAGCAGTACTTC
V gene: TRBV6-5; J gene: TRBJ1-1; D gene: TRBD1; clone size: NA; CDR3 protein: CASRPRTGWAFF; CDR3 DNA: TGTGCCAGCAGACCTAGGACAGGTTGGGCTTTCTTT
V gene: TRBV28; J gene: TRBJ1-5; D gene: TRBD1; clone size: NA; CDR3 protein: CASSSGTGLQPQHF; CDR3 DNA: TGTGCCAGCAGTTCCGGGACAGGGTTGCAGCCCCAGCATTTT
V gene: TRBV27; J gene: TRBJ2-3; D gene: NA; clone size: once; CDR3 protein: CASSLQASTDTQYF; CDR3 DNA: TGTGCCAGCAGTTTACAGGCTAGCACAGATACGCAGTATTTT
V gene: TRBV5-1; J gene: TRBJ2-7; D gene: TRBD2; clone size: NA; CDR3 protein: CASSLVRGGPFNEQYF; CDR3 DNA: TGCGCCAGCAGCTTGGTGCGGGGAGGGCCCTTCAATGAGCAGTACTTC
V gene: TRBV20-1; J gene: TRBJ2-7; D gene: TRBD2; clone size: NA; CDR3 protein: CSVGGTGGGRYEQYF; CDR3 DNA: TGCAGTGTGGGAGGGACGGGAGGTGGCAGGTACGAGCAGTACTTC
V gene: TRBV29-1; J gene: TRBJ2-5; D gene: TRBD2; clone size: NA; CDR3 protein: CSVDRIFASGKPYNEQYF; CDR3 DNA: TGCAGCGTTGACCGAATTTTCGCTAGCGGGAAACCTTACAATGAGCAGTACTTC
V gene: TRBV7-6; J gene: TRBJ2-3; D gene: NA; clone size: NA; CDR3 protein: CASSSSGRHTDTQYF; CDR3 DNA: TGTGCCAGCAGCTCCTCGGGGCGGCACACAGATACGCAGTATTTT
V gene: TRBV25-1; J gene: TRBJ2-5; D gene: NA; clone size: NA; CDR3 protein: CASSRQGMGKETQYF; CDR3 DNA: TGTGCCAGCAGTCGGCAGGGGATGGGGAAAGAGACCCAGTACTTC
V gene: TRBV5-1; J gene: TRBJ2-5; D gene: NA; clone size: many; CDR3 protein: CASSLSNQETQYF; CDR3 DNA: TGCGCCAGCAGCTTAAGCAATCAAGAGACCCAGTACTTC
V gene: TRBV24-1; J gene: TRBJ2-5; D gene: TRBD1; clone size: NA; CDR3 protein: CATSDLGGQDTNEQYF; CDR3 DNA: TGTGCCACCAGTGATCTTGGGGGACAGGATACCAATGAGCAGTACTTC
V gene: TRBV6-2/TRBV6-3; J gene: TRBJ1-2; D gene: NA; clone size: NA; CDR3 protein: CASRPGTVGNYGYTF; CDR3 DNA: TGTGCCAGCAGACCAGGGACGGTGGGGAACTATGGCTACACCTTC
V gene: TRBV6-1; J gene: TRBJ1-2; D gene: NA; clone size: many; CDR3 protein: CASSNRQDQSYGYTF; CDR3 DNA: TGTGCCAGCAGTAACCGACAGGATCAAAGCTATGGCTACACCTTC
V gene: TRBV29-1; J gene: TRBJ2-4; D gene: NA; clone size: many; CDR3 protein: CSVGVGGGSKNIQYF; CDR3 DNA: TGCAGCGTTGGGGTTGGTGGGGGCAGTAAAAACATTCAGTACTTC
V gene: TRBV29-1; J gene: TRBJ2-1; D gene: NA; clone size: many; CDR3 protein: CSVESRRVNEQFF; CDR3 DNA: TGCAGCGTTGAATCCAGGAGGGTCAATGAGCAGTTCTTC
V gene: TRBV6-1; J gene: TRBJ1-5; D gene: TRBD1; clone size: NA; CDR3 protein: CASSVKGTGSDRPQHF; CDR3 DNA: TGTGCCAGCAGTGTCAAAGGGACAGGGAGCGATCGGCCCCAGCATTTT
V gene: TRBV20-1; J gene: TRBJ1-1; D gene: NA; clone size: NA; CDR3 protein: CSALGSSTEAFF; CDR3 DNA: TGCAGTGCTCTCGGGTCGAGCACTGAAGCTTTCTTT
V gene: TRBV20-1; J gene: TRBJ2-1; D gene: NA; clone size: NA; CDR3 protein: CSARDKLGVGKMFF; CDR3 DNA: TGCAGTGCTAGAGATAAGTTGGGGGTCGGGAAAATGTTCTTC
V gene: TRBV29-1; J gene: TRBJ2-7; D gene: TRBD2; clone size: many; CDR3 protein: CSCREGGRSYEQYF; CDR3 DNA: TGCAGCTGCCGGGAGGGGGGGCGCTCCTACGAGCAGTACTTC
V gene: TRBV15; J gene: TRBJ1-4; D gene: NA; clone size: few; CDR3 protein: CATSRVAADNEKLFF; CDR3 DNA: TGTGCCACCAGCAGAGTGGCAGCTGATAATGAAAAACTGTTTTTT
V gene: TRBV5-1; J gene: TRBJ2-1; D gene: NA; clone size: many; CDR3 protein: CASSFIPTLYNEQFF; CDR3 DNA: TGCGCCAGCAGCTTCATCCCGACCCTGTACAATGAGCAGTTCTTC
V gene: TRBV24-1; J gene: TRBJ1-1; D gene: NA; clone size: NA; CDR3 protein: CATSDSRTANTEAFF; CDR3 DNA: TGTGCCACCAGTGACTCCCGGACAGCGAACACTGAAGCTTTCTTT
V gene: TRBV20-1; J gene: TRBJ1-1; D gene: TRBD1; clone size: NA; CDR3 protein: CSAPRDSTEAFF; CDR3 DNA: TGCAGTGCCCCTAGGGACAGCACTGAAGCTTTCTTT